The following is a T cell receptor (beta chain) sequence with its context. Which antigen it targets is not known. Base qualities are not at hand, and no much larger clone is one base apart. Each collaborating institution followed its own protocols to collect whole blood in K2EDTA tubes. For TCRbeta analysis, collaborator samples were shipped as frozen whole blood, as isolated PBMCs, or as DNA extracted from either sample type. This specimen comes from a study of blood T cell repertoires in COVID-19 (dated by TCRdb to about 2020). Concerning the study at large: Collaborator samples came from the United States, Italy and Spain and covered acute and convalescent phases of COVID-19. Where HLA class I and class II types were available, the types were taken from metadata supplied by the sample provider, not from assay-based typing. The samples were drawn from the first 160 participants of the ongoing ImmuneRACE study and from 1,254 subjects provided by 6 global collaborators. The material from the prospective study consisted of cDNA or gDNA derived from T cells, B-cell-depleted T cells, or PBMCs. The repertoires were released in a freely available public database meant as a resource for research on the immune response to SARS-CoV-2. Sample metadata almost always included a de-identified subject ID, COVID-19 status, age in years and sex. Deeply sampled blood TCRbeta repertoires from subjects exposed to, actively infected with, or recovered from COVID-19 were included in the dataset.

CDR1 and CDR2, per the germline V gene (reference sequence), are GTSNPN and SVGIG. At the junction V is shortened by 3 bases and J by 2 bases; bases outside the gene matches: 1. Counted from cysteine to phenylalanine, this CDR3 has 13 amino acids. Only CDR3 DNA is held: 39 bases, read in frame from base 1. Summary of the overall study and its limitations: Clinical and demographic metadata were provided uncurated, with the amount varying by source and participant.

TCRbeta CDR3 regions were amplified from genomic DNA using the immunoSEQ Assay, a bias-controlled multiplex PCR. On the study's bioinformatics: Nucleated cell counts per sample were estimated from amplification of reference gene primers within the assay. To quantify the absolute abundance of each unique TCRbeta CDR3 rearrangement, sequence reads were collapsed and filtered. For each sample, productive Simpson clonality was calculated by taking the square root of Simpson's diversity index across productive rearrangements. TCRdb provides this immuneACCESS table in a form limited to in-frame rearrangements. Some clones are lacking; in checked studies, under half of them reflect an unresolved V gene, and why the rest are absent is not known. From that table come the V and J calls and clone size; the DNA was used to work out D and trimming. The sample profile shows around 500,000 clones; over 75% of them were found once. The top ten constitute roughly 3.2% of the sample.

This sequence originates from a human donor in a cohort sampled during active COVID-19. The rearranged chain carries TRBV30 and TRBJ2-7; 10 central bases correspond to TRBD1. The specimen was peripheral blood. The DNA reads TGTGCCTGGAGGACAGGGGGCGCCTACGAGCAGTACTTC. It translates to CAWRTGGAYEQYF.